This paragraph reports one T cell receptor beta chain. Its antigen is undetermined. These data are taken from a study of CD8 T cells in Susac syndrome. From blood CD8+ and CD4+ T cells, the TCR beta chain was sequenced. TEMRA cells were FACS-enriched, unlike CD8+ and CD4+ T cells, which were negatively isolated. The authors reverse transcribed roughly 0.5 to 1 ug RNA with random hexamers. It was immunoSEQ multiplex PCR that amplified TCR beta CDR3 across 54 Vbeta and 13 Jbeta. TCRdb fed the immunoSEQ multiplex PCR reads into MiXCR, producing one record per CDR3 protein. Among 120,000 to 150,000 distinct CDR3 sequences listed, around 94% were seen once. Findings and limits, study-wide: It was acknowledged in the study that its TCR sequencing and HLA analysis involved a relatively small number of individuals.

The origin of this receptor is a human donor in good health. Material for sequencing was CD4+ T cells from PBMCs.

CDR3 sequence reads: CSATSLAGGTDTQYF. CDR3 nucleotide sequence: TGCAGTGCTACCTCCTTAGCGGGAGGAACAGATACGCAGTATTTT. This chain uses TRBV20-1 with TRBJ2-3, with 10 bases fitting TRBD2. The J segment lost 3 bases and the V segment lost 4 bases, leaving 7 bases of the junction unmatched. The germline CDR1 and CDR2 sequences are DFQATT and SNEGSKA (reference sequence). CDR3 length: 15 amino acids.